Below, 27 T cell receptor beta chains from the same sample are listed, as sequenced in a study of cytomegalovirus exposure and HLA in healthy donors. Both 60 Vbeta primers and 13 Jbeta primers went into the PCR. Assay: immunoSEQ multiplex PCR; the TCRdb copy retains only in-frame clones and omits some. Of 130,000 to 150,000 clones in the sample, about 80% were seen once. Sequencing was done on a sample of PBMCs. The receptors originated from a woman aged 18-29 years in good health and CMV-seropositive.

This rearrangement joins TRBV18 to TRBJ1-5, with D hard to call. Trimming took off 2 bases at V and 5 bases at J, with 19 bases between the two ends. The CDR3 contains 17 residues. Germline V gene lookup returns CDR1 KGHSH and CDR2 LQKENI. The CDR3 spells CASSPGTGVLKHQPQHF. Written as DNA, the CDR3 is TGTGCCAGCTCACCAGGAACCGGGGTTTTGAAACATCAGCCCCAGCATTTT.

For the CDR3, the DNA is TGTGCCAGTAGTATGGGCCTAGGGACAGGTGGAGTCTCTGGGGCCAACGTCCTGACTTTC. This gives the protein CASSMGLGTGGVSGANVLTF. The chain uses TRBV19 and TRBJ2-6, with TRBD1 identical over 8 bases. Per the germline V gene, CDR1 is LNHDA and CDR2 is SQIVND (reference sequence). Trimming at V came to 3 bases and at J to 0 bases, leaving 13 bases not matched to a gene. The CDR3 consists of 20 residues.

V usage is TRBV5-5 and J usage is TRBJ2-3, with D possibly being TRBD2 (5 bases). Germline loops: CDR1 SGHKS, CDR2 YYEKEE (reference sequence). The CDR3 extends over 16 amino acids. The V end lost 0 bases, the J end lost 1 base, and 12 bases lay between the germline ends. CDR3 DNA: TGTGCCAGCAGCTTGGGGGGAGTGCCCCGCACAGATACGCAGTATTTT. As protein: CASSLGGVPRTDTQYF.

The rearrangement joins TRBV7-8 to TRBJ1-3; no firm D call. The germline V and J ends were trimmed by 3 bases and 4 bases, with 10 bases remaining between them. CDR1 and CDR2 from the germline V gene are SGHVS and FQNEAQ. The CDR3 has 14 residues. Here the CDR3 DNA reads TGTGCCAGCAGCTTTGGGGAGGCCGGAAACACCATATATTTT. The encoded protein is CASSFGEAGNTIYF.

This clone was seen more than once but under ten times. The chain employs TRBV6-5 and TRBJ1-3; D is perhaps TRBD1 (6 bases). Germline-derived CDR1 and CDR2 are MNHEY and SVGAGI. CDR3 length: 15 amino acids. Trimming took off 5 bases at V and 2 bases at J, with 13 bases between the two ends. CDR3: CASSLQQGAGNTIYF. The CDR3 region has the DNA TGTGCCAGCAGTCTCCAACAGGGAGCTGGAAACACCATATATTTT.

This sequence joins TRBV7-8 and TRBJ2-7; D may be TRBD1 (5 bases). Trimming pared 5 bases from V and 4 bases from J, leaving 18 bases between. The germline V gene has CDR1 SGHVS and CDR2 FQNEAQ. The CDR3 extends over 15 amino acids. The CDR3 sequence: CASSPDRFGAYEQYF. CDR3 DNA sequence: TGTGCCAGCAGCCCGGATAGGTTTGGGGCTTACGAGCAGTACTTC.

This clone was seen once. The genes are TRBV7-2 and TRBJ1-4, with D perhaps matching TRBD1 (6 bases). From germline, CDR1 is SGHTA and CDR2 FQGNSA. The V gene lost 1 base and the J gene lost 8 bases, with 14 bases spanning the gap. The CDR3 covers 15 residues. The CDR3 loop reads CASSLDGGGHEKLFF. DNA of the CDR3: TGTGCCAGCAGCTTAGATGGGGGGGGCCACGAAAAACTGTTTTTT. Together with reference TRBV7-2 and TRBJ1-4, the CDR3 gives the full variable domain: GAGVSQSPSNKVTEKGKDVELRCDPISGHTALYWYRQSLGQGLEFLIYFQGNSAPDKSGLPSDRFSAERTGGSVSTLTIQRTQQEDSAVYLCASSLDGGGHEKLFFGSGTQLSVL.

The chain has TRBV19 and TRBJ1-1; D may be TRBD1 (5 bases). Germline CDR1 is LNHDA and CDR2 is SQIVND (reference sequence). The CDR3 is 12 residues long. Trimming pared 5 bases from V and 11 bases from J, leaving 15 bases between. The CDR3 sequence is CASSVGGGAAFF. In DNA form, the CDR3 reads TGTGCCAGTAGTGTTGGTGGCGGGGCGGCTTTCTTT.

The chain carries TRBV2 and TRBJ2-1; D may be TRBD1 (6 bases). Between the trimmed V and J ends, which lost 1 base and 9 bases, there was a span of 16 bases. Germline lookup yields CDR1 SNHLY and CDR2 FYNNEI. This CDR3 is built from 15 residues. CDR3 amino acids: CASSEVTTGSIEQFF. DNA for the CDR3: TGTGCCAGCAGTGAAGTAACGACAGGTTCGATTGAGCAGTTCTTC.

This clone has a handful of counts. The V and J genes are TRBV13 and TRBJ1-2; 8 nucleotides agree with TRBD1. Germline-derived CDR1 and CDR2 are PRHDT and FYEKMQ (reference sequence). V shed 5 bases, J shed 5 bases, and the junction held 13 bases outside the gene matches. CDR3 length: 16 amino acids. The DNA of the CDR3 is TGTGCCAGCAGCCTGCAATCGGGACAGGTTGGATATGGCTACACCTTC. Residues: CASSLQSGQVGYGYTF.

The chain couples TRBV29-1 to TRBJ2-3; maybe TRBD1 (6 bases). The CDR3 loop spans 13 amino acids. The germline CDR1 and CDR2 sequences are SQVTM and ANQGSEA. V was trimmed by 5 bases and J by 5 bases, leaving 14 bases between them. The CDR3 sequence is CSVITGFGDTQYF. The CDR3 DNA reads as TGCAGCGTTATAACAGGGTTTGGAGATACGCAGTATTTT.

The chain joins TRBV28 to TRBJ1-1; D is possibly TRBD1 (5 bases). The CDR3 loop spans 13 amino acids. V lost 10 bases and J lost 7, with 19 bases in between. Germline lookup yields CDR1 MDHEN and CDR2 SYDVKM. CDR3 region: CATTGVQTGEAFF. The CDR3 DNA reads as TGTGCCACCACTGGCGTTCAAACAGGTGAAGCTTTCTTT. Complete variable domain (other parts from reference TRBV28 and TRBJ1-1): DVKVTQSSRYLVKRTGEKVFLECVQDMDHENMFWYRQDPGLGLRLIYFSYDVKMKEKGDIPEGYSVSREKKERFSLILESASTNQTSMYLCATTGVQTGEAFFGQGTRLTVV.

The chain joins TRBV11-2 to TRBJ1-2; D unresolved. Germline V CDR1 and CDR2: SGHAT, FQNNGV. V gave up 0 bases and J gave up 6 bases, with 11 bases separating them. The CDR3 has 14 amino acids. This CDR3 reads CASSLEIYGNGYTF. The CDR3 DNA is TGTGCCAGCAGCTTAGAAATCTATGGTAATGGCTACACCTTC.

This chain links TRBV7-9 with TRBJ2-1; D uncertain. This CDR3 has 16 residues. V lost 1 base and J 3 bases, leaving 13 bases between the germline ends. Germline values: CDR1 SEHNR, CDR2 FQNEAQ (reference sequence). CDR3 DNA sequence: TGTGCCAGCAGCTTAGATGTAGTCGTTAACTACAATGAGCAGTTCTTC. This gives the protein CASSLDVVVNYNEQFF.

The chain couples TRBV6-6 to TRBJ1-2, with 7 bases matching TRBD1. CDR3 length: 14 residues. The germline V gene encodes CDR1 MNHNY and CDR2 SVGAGI (reference sequence). J lost 2 bases, V lost 5 bases, and 5 bases had no gene match. The chain's CDR3 is CASSLQQGNYGYTF. In DNA, the CDR3 is TGTGCCAGCAGTCTCCAACAGGGGAACTATGGCTACACCTTC.

On this clone: Since the CDR3 does not end with the conserved phenylalanine or tryptophan, this likely comes from a read error. The limits of the CDR3 on the DNA are not certain, so only TCRdb's listed CDR3 is given. V usage is TRBV5-1 and J usage is TRBJ2-7; the table's D call, TRBD2, was not checked against the DNA. Germline loops: CDR1 SGHRS, CDR2 YFSETQ. The CDR3 totals 14 residues, both ends included. CDR3 residues: CASSLGGVDYEHYL.

The chain uses TRBV10-1 and TRBJ2-1; TRBD2 matches 7 bases. V lost 2 bases to trimming and J lost 2 bases; unmatched junction nucleotides: 6. Germline V lookup: CDR1 WNHNN, CDR2 SYGVQD (reference sequence). This CDR3 region has 16 residues. The CDR3 loop is CASSERTRGAYNEQFF. The CDR3 region has the DNA TGCGCCAGCAGTGAGCGGACCCGGGGGGCCTACAATGAGCAGTTCTTC.

The chain recombines TRBV7-9 with TRBJ2-5, with a tentative D call TRBD1 (6 bases). V dropped 5 bases and J dropped 7 bases, with 20 bases sitting between them. The CDR3 has 15 residues. From germline, CDR1 is SEHNR and CDR2 FQNEAQ (reference sequence). The CDR3 here is CASSHFRDMAGTQYF. The CDR3 DNA reads as TGTGCCAGCAGCCATTTCCGGGACATGGCGGGGACCCAGTACTTC. Based on the CDR3 plus reference TRBV7-9 and TRBJ2-5, the full variable domain is DTGVSQNPRHKITKRGQNVTFRCDPISEHNRLYWYRQTLGQGPEFLTYFQNEAQLEKSRLLSDRFSAERPKGSFSTLEIQRTEQGDSAMYLCASSHFRDMAGTQYFGPGTRLLVL.

The chain is built from TRBV2 and TRBJ1-5; 7 bases are a match to TRBD1. Germline CDR1 SNHLY, CDR2 FYNNEI. Trimming removed 2 bases from V and 4 bases from J; junction bases left unmatched: 5. This CDR3 spans 15 amino acids. The CDR3 DNA sequence: TGTGCCAGCAGTGAACCCGGGACAGCAAATCAGCCCCAGCATTTT. It encodes CASSEPGTANQPQHF.

This clone appeared a single time. The V and J genes are TRBV28 and TRBJ1-5, with D perhaps TRBD1 (6 bases). Germline lookup yields CDR1 MDHEN and CDR2 SYDVKM. This CDR3 has 13 amino acids. Written as DNA, the CDR3 is TGTGCTATCCGGGACCTACAGGGCCAGCCCCAGCATTTT. Amino acids: CAIRDLQGQPQHF. The full variable domain, in which reference TRBV28 and TRBJ1-5 provide the parts outside the CDR3, is DVKVTQSSRYLVKRTGEKVFLECVQDMDHENMFWYRQDPGLGLRLIYFSYDVKMKEKGDIPEGYSVSREKKERFSLILESASTNQTSMYLCAIRDLQGQPQHFGDGTRLSIL.

The chain has TRBV7-9 and TRBJ1-6; 8 bases map to TRBD1. The V and J ends lost 3 bases and 10 bases, in that order; junction bases with no gene match: 8. From germline, CDR1 is SEHNR and CDR2 FQNEAQ (reference sequence). There are 15 residues in the CDR3. This CDR3 reads CASSFVTGERSPLHF. CDR3 nucleotides: TGTGCCAGCAGCTTCGTGACAGGGGAAAGGTCACCCCTCCACTTT.

The chain links TRBV10-1 to TRBJ2-5; D is uncertain. The CDR3 totals 10 residues. Trimming removed 4 bases from V and 6 bases from J, with 3 bases in between. Germline values: CDR1 WNHNN, CDR2 SYGVQD (reference sequence). The CDR3 spells CASSAKTQYF. Written as DNA, the CDR3 is TGCGCCAGCAGTGCTAAGACCCAGTACTTC.

The chain couples TRBV11-2 to TRBJ2-5; a weak D match, TRBD1 (8 bases). Germline V gene sequence: CDR1 SGHAT, CDR2 FQNNGV. The ends were cut back, 2 bases at V and 5 bases at J, with 21 bases in the middle. CDR3 length equals 17 residues. The CDR3 is CASSLRRKQGEGETQYF. The CDR3 DNA reads TGTGCCAGCAGCTTAAGGCGGAAACAGGGGGAGGGCGAGACCCAGTACTTC.

V and J are TRBV7-8 and TRBJ2-1; TRBD2 matches 13 bases. The V and J ends lost 4 bases and 0 bases, in that order; junction bases with no gene match: 6. Germline assignment: CDR1 SGHVS and CDR2 FQNEAQ. This CDR3 spans 18 amino acids. CDR3: CASSWTSGGLSSYNEQFF. DNA of the CDR3: TGTGCCAGCAGCTGGACTAGCGGGGGCTTAAGCTCCTACAATGAGCAGTTCTTC.

This chain joins TRBV10-1 and TRBJ2-5; 12 nucleotides line up with TRBD2. CDR1 WNHNN and CDR2 SYGVQD come from the germline V gene (reference sequence). The CDR3 runs 16 residues. The trim removed 2 bases at V and 1 base at J, leaving 2 bases unmatched. CDR3 protein: CASSEGTSGSQETQYF. DNA for the CDR3: TGCGCCAGCAGTGAGGGGACTAGCGGGTCCCAAGAGACCCAGTACTTC.

J is TRBJ2-7 and V is TRBV28; D gene uncertain. This CDR3 region has 12 residues. Germline assignment: CDR1 MDHEN and CDR2 SYDVKM. The germline V and J ends were trimmed by 8 bases and 6 bases, with 14 bases remaining between them. The CDR3 spells CASASRVGEQYF. The CDR3 DNA follows: TGTGCCAGCGCATCACGGGTTGGCGAGCAGTACTTC.

The chain carries TRBV7-9 and TRBJ1-2; D not resolved. Germline V gives CDR1 SEHNR, CDR2 FQNEAQ (reference sequence). The V and J ends lost 1 base and 2 bases respectively, with 8 bases between them. The CDR3 contains 14 residues. Here the CDR3 DNA reads TGTGCCAGCAGCTTAGAATCCAGAAACTATGGCTACACCTTC. Its protein product is CASSLESRNYGYTF.